This TCR beta chain was recovered during a study of blood T cell repertoires in COVID-19 (dated by TCRdb to 2018 to 2021). Some background on the complete study: The collaborator samples originated in the United States, Italy and Spain and spanned the acute and convalescent phases of COVID-19. Where available, HLA class I and class II types were obtained from metadata supplied by the sample provider rather than from assay-based typing. The dataset comprised deeply sampled blood TCRbeta repertoires from subjects exposed to, actively infected with, or recovered from COVID-19. Sample metadata almost always included a de-identified subject ID, COVID-19 status, age in years and sex. A freely available public database, intended as a resource for researchers studying the immune response to SARS-CoV-2, is where the repertoires were released. The samples were drawn from the first 160 participants of the ongoing ImmuneRACE study and from over a thousand subjects provided by 6 global collaborators. The prospective study material was composed of cDNA or gDNA derived from T cells, B-cell-depleted T cells, or PBMCs. What the authors observed across the whole study: How much clinical and demographic metadata was included differed by source and by participant, and the metadata was provided uncurated.

This clone was seen a few times. What this receptor recognizes is not known. Per-nucleotide qualities are absent, and no much larger clonotype sits a single base away. The collaborating institutions used their own protocols to collect whole blood in K2EDTA tubes. For TCRbeta analysis, collaborator samples were shipped as frozen whole blood, as isolated PBMCs, or as DNA extracted from either sample type. TCRbeta CDR3 regions were amplified from genomic DNA using the immunoSEQ Assay, a bias-controlled multiplex PCR. As for the original processing: Within the assay, amplification of reference gene primers was used to estimate how many nucleated cells each sample contained. To quantify the absolute abundance of each unique TCRbeta CDR3 rearrangement, sequence reads were collapsed and filtered. Productive Simpson clonality was computed per sample as the square root of Simpson's diversity index over productive rearrangements. TCRdb holds this immuneACCESS table with in-frame rearrangements only. Some clones are missing; in checked studies, unresolved V genes explain under half, and the rest has no known cause. V and J calls and clone size are as listed in that table; D and trimming were resolved from the DNA. The sample data list fewer than 200,000 clones, and 82% of these were observed just once. The ten largest clonotypes hold approximately 22% of the sample.

From a lookup of the germline V gene, CDR1 and CDR2 are MNHEY and SVGAGI. V is cut back by 6 bases and J by 8 bases, with 5 bases in the junction unmatched. From the cysteine up to the phenylalanine, the CDR3 has a length of 12 residues. Only CDR3 DNA remains: 36 bases, in frame from the first base. The sequenced material came from peripheral blood. The sequence was collected from a woman of 80 years or more with acute or convalescent COVID-19. The sequence links TRBV6-5 to TRBJ1-1, with 8 bases matching TRBD1. The sequenced DNA: TGTGCCAGCAGGAACCAGGGGGCCGAAGCTTTCTTT. The translation is CASRNQGAEAFF.